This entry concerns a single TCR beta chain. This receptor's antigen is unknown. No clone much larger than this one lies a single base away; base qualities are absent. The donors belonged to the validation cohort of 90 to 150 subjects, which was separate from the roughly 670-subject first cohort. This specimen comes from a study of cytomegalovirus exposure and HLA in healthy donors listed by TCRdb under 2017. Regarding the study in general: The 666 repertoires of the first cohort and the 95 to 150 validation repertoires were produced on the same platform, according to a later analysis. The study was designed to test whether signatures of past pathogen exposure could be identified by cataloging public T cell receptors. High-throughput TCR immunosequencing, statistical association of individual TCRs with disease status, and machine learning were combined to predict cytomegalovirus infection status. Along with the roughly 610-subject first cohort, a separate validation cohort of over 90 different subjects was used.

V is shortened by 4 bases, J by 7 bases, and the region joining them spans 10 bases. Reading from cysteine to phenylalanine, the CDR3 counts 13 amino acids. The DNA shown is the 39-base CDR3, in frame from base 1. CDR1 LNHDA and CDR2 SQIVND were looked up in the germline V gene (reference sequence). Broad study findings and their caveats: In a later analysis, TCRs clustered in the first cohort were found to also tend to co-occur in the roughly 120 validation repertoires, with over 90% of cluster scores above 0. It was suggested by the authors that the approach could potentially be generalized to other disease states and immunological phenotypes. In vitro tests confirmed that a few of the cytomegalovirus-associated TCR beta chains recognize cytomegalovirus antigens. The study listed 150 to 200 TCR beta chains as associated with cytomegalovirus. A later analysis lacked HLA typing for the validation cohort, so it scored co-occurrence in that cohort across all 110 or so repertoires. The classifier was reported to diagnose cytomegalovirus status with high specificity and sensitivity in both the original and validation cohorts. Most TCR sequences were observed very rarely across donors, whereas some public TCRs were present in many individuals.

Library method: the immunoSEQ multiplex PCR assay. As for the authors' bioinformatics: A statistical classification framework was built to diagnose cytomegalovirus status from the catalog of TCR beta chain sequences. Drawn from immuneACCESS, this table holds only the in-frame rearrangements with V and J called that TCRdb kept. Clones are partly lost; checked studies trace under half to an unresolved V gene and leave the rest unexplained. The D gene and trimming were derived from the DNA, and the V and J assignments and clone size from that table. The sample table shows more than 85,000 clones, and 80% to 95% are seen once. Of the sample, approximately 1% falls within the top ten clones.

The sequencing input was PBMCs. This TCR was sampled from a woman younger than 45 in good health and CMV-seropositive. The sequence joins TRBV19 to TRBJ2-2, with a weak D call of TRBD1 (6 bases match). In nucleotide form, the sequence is TGTGCCAGTAGTACAACAGGGAACGGGGAGCTGTTTTTT. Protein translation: CASSTTGNGELFF.